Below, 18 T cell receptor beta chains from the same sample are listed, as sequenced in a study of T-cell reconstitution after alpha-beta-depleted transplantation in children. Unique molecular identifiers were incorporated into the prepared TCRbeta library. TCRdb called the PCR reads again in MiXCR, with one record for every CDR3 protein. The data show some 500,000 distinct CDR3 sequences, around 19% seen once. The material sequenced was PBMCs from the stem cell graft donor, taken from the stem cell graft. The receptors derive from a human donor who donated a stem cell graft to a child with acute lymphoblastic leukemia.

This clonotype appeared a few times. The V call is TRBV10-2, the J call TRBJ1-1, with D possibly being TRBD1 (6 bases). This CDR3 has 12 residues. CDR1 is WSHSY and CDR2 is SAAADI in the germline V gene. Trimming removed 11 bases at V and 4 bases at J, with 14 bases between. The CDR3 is CAVYRAGTEAFF. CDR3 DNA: TGCGCCGTCTACAGGGCGGGCACTGAAGCTTTCTTT.

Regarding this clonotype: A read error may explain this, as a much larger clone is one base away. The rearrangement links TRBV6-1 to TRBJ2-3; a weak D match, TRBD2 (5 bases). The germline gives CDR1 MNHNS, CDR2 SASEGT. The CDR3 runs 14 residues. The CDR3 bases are TGTGCCGGCAGTGACTACGGCCGCACAGATACGCAGTATTTT. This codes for CAGSDYGRTDTQYF.

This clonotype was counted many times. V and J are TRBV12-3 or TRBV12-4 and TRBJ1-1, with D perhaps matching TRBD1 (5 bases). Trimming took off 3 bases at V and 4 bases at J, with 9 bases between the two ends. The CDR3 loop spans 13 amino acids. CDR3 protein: CASSFGGTTEAFF. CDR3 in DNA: TGTGCCAGCAGTTTTGGAGGGACCACTGAAGCTTTCTTT.

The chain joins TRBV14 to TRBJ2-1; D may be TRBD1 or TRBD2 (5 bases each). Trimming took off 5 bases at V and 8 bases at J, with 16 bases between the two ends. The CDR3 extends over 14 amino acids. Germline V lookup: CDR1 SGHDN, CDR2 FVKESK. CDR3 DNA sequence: TGTGCCAGCAGCGAAGGGACCTTAGAGCATGAGCAGTTCTTC. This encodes CASSEGTLEHEQFF.

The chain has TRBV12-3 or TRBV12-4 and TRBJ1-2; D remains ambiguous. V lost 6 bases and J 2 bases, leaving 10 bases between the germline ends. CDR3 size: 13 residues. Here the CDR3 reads CASSPTQNYGYTF. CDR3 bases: TGTGCCAGCAGCCCAACCCAGAACTATGGCTACACCTTC.

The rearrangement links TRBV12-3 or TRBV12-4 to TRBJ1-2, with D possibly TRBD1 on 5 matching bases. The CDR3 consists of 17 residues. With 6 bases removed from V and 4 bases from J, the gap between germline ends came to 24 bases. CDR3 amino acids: CASSLGGGATRTYGYTF. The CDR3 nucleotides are TGTGCCAGCAGCTTGGGAGGAGGGGCTACGAGGACCTATGGCTACACCTTC.

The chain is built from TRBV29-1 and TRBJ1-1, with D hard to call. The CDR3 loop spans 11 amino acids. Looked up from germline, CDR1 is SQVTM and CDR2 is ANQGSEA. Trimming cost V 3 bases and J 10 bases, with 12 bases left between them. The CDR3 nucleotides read TGCAGCGTTGAGCGGCCCTGGGGAGCTTTCTTT. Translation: CSVERPWGAFF.

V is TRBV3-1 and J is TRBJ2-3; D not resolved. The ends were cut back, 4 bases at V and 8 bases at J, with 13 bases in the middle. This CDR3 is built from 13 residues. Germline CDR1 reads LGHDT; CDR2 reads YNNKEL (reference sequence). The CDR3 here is CASSPKLGGTQYF. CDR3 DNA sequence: TGTGCCAGCAGCCCCAAGCTAGGTGGTACGCAGTATTTT.

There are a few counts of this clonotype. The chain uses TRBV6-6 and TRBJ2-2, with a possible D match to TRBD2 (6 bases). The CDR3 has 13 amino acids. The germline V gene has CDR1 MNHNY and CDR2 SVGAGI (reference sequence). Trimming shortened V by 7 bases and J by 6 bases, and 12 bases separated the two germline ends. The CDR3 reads CASTPSGAGELFF. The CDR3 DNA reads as TGTGCCAGCACCCCCTCGGGGGCCGGGGAGCTGTTTTTT.

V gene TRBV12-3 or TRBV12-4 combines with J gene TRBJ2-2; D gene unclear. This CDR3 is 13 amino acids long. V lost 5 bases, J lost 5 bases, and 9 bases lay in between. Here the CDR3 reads CASSTTLTGELFF. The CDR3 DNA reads TGTGCCAGCAGTACGACCTTAACCGGGGAGCTGTTTTTT.

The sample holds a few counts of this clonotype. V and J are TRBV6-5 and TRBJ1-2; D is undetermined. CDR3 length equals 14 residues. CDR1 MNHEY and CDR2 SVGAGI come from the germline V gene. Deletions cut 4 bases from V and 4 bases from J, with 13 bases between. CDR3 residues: CASSLSRTSYGYTF. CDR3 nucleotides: TGTGCCAGCAGTTTATCGAGGACGTCCTATGGCTACACCTTC.

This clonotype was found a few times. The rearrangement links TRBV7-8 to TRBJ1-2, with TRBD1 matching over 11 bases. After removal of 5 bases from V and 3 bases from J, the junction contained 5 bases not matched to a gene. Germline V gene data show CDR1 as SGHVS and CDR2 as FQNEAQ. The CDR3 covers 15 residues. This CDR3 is CASSLRTGGDYGYTF. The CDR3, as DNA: TGTGCCAGCAGCCTAAGGACAGGGGGCGACTATGGCTACACCTTC.

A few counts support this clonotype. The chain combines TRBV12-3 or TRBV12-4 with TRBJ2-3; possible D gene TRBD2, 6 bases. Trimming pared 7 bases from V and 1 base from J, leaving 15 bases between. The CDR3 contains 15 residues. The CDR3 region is CASTISTGGTDTQYF. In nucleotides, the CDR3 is TGTGCCAGCACCATCAGTACGGGGGGCACAGATACGCAGTATTTT.

The CDR3 DNA sequence: TGTGCCGCACTCGTAGCGGGAGGGTACTCCTACGAGCAGTACTTC. It is translated as CAALVAGGYSYEQYF. The chain links TRBV6-2 or TRBV6-3 to TRBJ2-7; 11 nucleotides agree with TRBD2. Germline V gene sequence: CDR1 MNHEY, CDR2 SVGEGT. J was trimmed by 0 bases and V by 11 bases; bases with no gene match: 9. The CDR3 runs to 15 residues.

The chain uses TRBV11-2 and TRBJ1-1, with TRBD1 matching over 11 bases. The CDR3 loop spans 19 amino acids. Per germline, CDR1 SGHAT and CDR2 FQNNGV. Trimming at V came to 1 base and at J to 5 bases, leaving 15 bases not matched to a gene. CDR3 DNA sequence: TGTGCCAGCAGCTTAGGGACAGGGGGCAAAAAGGGTGTTGGGACTGAAGCTTTCTTT. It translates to CASSLGTGGKKGVGTEAFF.

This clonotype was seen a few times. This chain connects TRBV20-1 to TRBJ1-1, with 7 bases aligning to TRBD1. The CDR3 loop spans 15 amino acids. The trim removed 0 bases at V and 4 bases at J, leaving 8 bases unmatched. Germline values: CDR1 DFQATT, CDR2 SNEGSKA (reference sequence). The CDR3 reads CSARDPSGQRTEAFF. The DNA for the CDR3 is TGCAGTGCTAGAGACCCATCGGGACAGCGCACTGAAGCTTTCTTT.

CDR3 DNA: TGTGCCAGCAGCCAGGGACTAGGGACCGATACGCAGTATTTT. Encoded protein: CASSQGLGTDTQYF. This rearrangement joins TRBV2 to TRBJ2-3, with 8 nucleotides matching TRBD2. Trimming cost V 6 bases and J 6 bases; bases outside gene matches: 8. The CDR3 is 14 amino acids. Germline V gene sequence: CDR1 SNHLY, CDR2 FYNNEI.

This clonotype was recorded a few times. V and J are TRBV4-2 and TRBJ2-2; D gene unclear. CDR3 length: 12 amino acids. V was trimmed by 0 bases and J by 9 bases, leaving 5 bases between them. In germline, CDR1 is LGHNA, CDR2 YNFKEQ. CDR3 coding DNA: TGTGCCAGCAGCCAAGACCCCCGGGAGCTGTTTTTT. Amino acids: CASSQDPRELFF.